Listed here are 8 T cell receptor beta chains from one sample, sequenced in a study of response to subunit inactivated influenza vaccine. TCRdb passed the RT-PCR reads through MiXCR, listing each CDR3 protein once. This sample has about 780,000 distinct CDR3 sequences, with roughly 18% found just once. Sequenced material: PBMCs from blood, taken more than 4 days after vaccination. Every receptor here comes from a man aged 50-59 years who received an inactivated influenza vaccine.

This clonotype has at least ten counts. The chain is built from TRBV5-1 and TRBJ2-1; no firm D call. Germline values: CDR1 SGHRS, CDR2 YFSETQ. CDR3 length: 15 residues. Trimming pared 2 bases from V and 6 bases from J, leaving 15 bases between. CDR3 amino acids: CASSFRGPGGNEQFF. As DNA, the CDR3 is TGCGCCAGCAGCTTTCGAGGACCGGGTGGCAATGAGCAGTTCTTC.

This clonotype occurred a few times. J is TRBJ2-3 and V is TRBV15; D is ambiguous. Germline V lookup: CDR1 LNHNV, CDR2 YYDKDF (reference sequence). V lost 2 bases to trimming and J lost 1 base, with 13 bases between them. The CDR3 runs to 16 residues. The chain's CDR3 is CATSRPDILGTDTQYF. The CDR3 DNA follows: TGTGCCACCAGCAGACCCGACATTCTGGGCACAGATACGCAGTATTTT.

The chain joins TRBV7-9 to TRBJ2-1; D is undetermined. The CDR3 has 16 residues. V was pared by 2 bases and J by 0 bases, with 11 bases between. Germline CDR1 and CDR2: SEHNR and FQNEAQ (reference sequence). CDR3 coding DNA: TGTGCCAGCAGCTTATTCTCCGTTATCTCCTACAATGAGCAGTTCTTC. Amino acid sequence: CASSLFSVISYNEQFF.

The chain carries TRBV9 and TRBJ2-5; 9 bases are shared with TRBD2. J gave up 3 bases and V 7 bases, and 7 bases lay outside the gene matches. The CDR3 consists of 14 residues. The germline V gene encodes CDR1 SGDLS and CDR2 YYNGEE. CDR3 loop: CASGGGASKETQYF. CDR3 DNA sequence: TGTGCCAGCGGCGGGGGGGCCTCGAAAGAGACCCAGTACTTC. The full variable domain, its missing parts supplied by reference TRBV9 and TRBJ2-5, is DSGVTQTPKHLITATGQRVTLRCSPRSGDLSVYWYQQSLDQGLQFLIQYYNGEERAKGNILERFSAQQFPDLHSELNLSSLELGDSALYFCASGGGASKETQYFGPGTRLLVL.

This clonotype was observed a handful of times. This chain joins TRBV4-3 and TRBJ1-6; D unresolved. Germline CDR1 and CDR2: LGHNA and YSLEER. The CDR3 extends over 16 amino acids. The V and J ends lost 0 bases and 5 bases respectively, with 11 bases between them. CDR3 nucleotide sequence: TGCGCCAGCAGCCAAGATAGCGCAGTCAATAATTCACCCCTCCACTTT. It is translated as CASSQDSAVNNSPLHF.

This clonotype was picked up a small number of times. J is TRBJ1-5 and V is TRBV5-6; 10 bases line up with TRBD1. The V gene's germline CDR1 is SGHDT and CDR2 YYEEEE. The CDR3 is 18 residues long. The V gene end was trimmed by 2 bases and the J gene end by 1 base; junction bases not matched to a gene: 9. The CDR3 bases are TGTGCCAGCAGCTTCACTCCAGACAGGGGGCGAAGCAATCAGCCCCAGCATTTT. Its translation is CASSFTPDRGRSNQPQHF. Combining the CDR3 with reference TRBV5-6 and TRBJ1-5 gives the whole variable domain DAGVTQSPTHLIKTRGQQVTLRCSPKSGHDTVSWYQQALGQGPQFIFQYYEEEERQRGNFPDRFSGHQFPNYSSELNVNALLLGDSALYLCASSFTPDRGRSNQPQHFGDGTRLSIL.

The chain is built from TRBV20-1 and TRBJ2-1, with TRBD1 matching over 10 bases. The CDR3 is made up of 14 amino acids. Trimming cost V 6 bases and J 5 bases; bases outside gene matches: 7. In germline, CDR1 is DFQATT, CDR2 SNEGSKA (reference sequence). The CDR3 coding sequence is TGCAGTGCCGCGGGGACAGGGGTAAACAATGAGCAGTTCTTC. Translation gives CSAAGTGVNNEQFF.

Only a few counts were recorded for this clonotype. The chain employs TRBV5-1 and TRBJ2-7; D tentatively reads TRBD1 or TRBD2 (5 bases each). The CDR3 covers 15 residues. V lost 4 bases and J lost 3, with 17 bases in between. Germline V gene lookup returns CDR1 SGHRS and CDR2 YFSETQ. CDR3: CASSDRDPALYEQYF. The CDR3 DNA reads TGCGCCAGCAGCGACCGGGACCCGGCCCTCTACGAGCAGTACTTC. Complete variable domain (other parts from reference TRBV5-1 and TRBJ2-7): KAGVTQTPRYLIKTRGQQVTLSCSPISGHRSVSWYQQTPGQGLQFLFEYFSETQRNKGNFPGRFSGRQFSNSRSEMNVSTLELGDSALYLCASSDRDPALYEQYFGPGTRLTVT.